This T cell receptor (beta chain) is drawn from a study of blood T cell repertoires in COVID-19. Study summary: Nucleic acid was either cDNA or gDNA, and it came from T cells, B-cell-depleted T cells, or PBMCs.

Trimming cost V 2 bases and J 4 bases, with 15 bases left between them. The germline V gene encodes CDR1 SGHVS and CDR2 FQNEAQ. This CDR3 comprises 15 residues. This clone was detected a few times. Per the study methods: Cell counts per sample came from amplifying reference gene primers. The assay was immunoSEQ multiplex PCR, and TCRdb's table has in-frame clones only and misses some. V, J and clone size are those of that table, while D and trimming were read from the DNA. The sample yields some 260,000 clones, about 87% seen once. A Seattle source enrolled patients during active infection and followed them longitudinally.

What was sequenced was peripheral blood. This TCR derives from a woman in her 70s with COVID-19, enrolled during active disease. The genes are TRBV7-8 and TRBJ2-7; D ambiguous. The CDR3 coding sequence is TGTGCCAGCAGCTTAAGGCTTAGGAGACCTTACGAGCAGTACTTC. Translation: CASSLRLRRPYEQYF. Variable domain in full (rest from reference TRBV7-8 and TRBJ2-7): GAGVSQSPRYKVAKRGQDVALRCDPISGHVSLFWYQQALGQGPEFLTYFQNEAQLDKSGLPSDRFFAERPEGSVSTLKIQRTQQEDSAVYLCASSLRLRRPYEQYFGPGTRLTVT.